This entry features one TCR beta chain sequence. What it binds is unknown. The data belong to a study of cytomegalovirus exposure and HLA in healthy donors. The PCR used 60 Vbeta and 13 Jbeta primers. TCRdb keeps only in-frame clones here, not all; method: immunoSEQ multiplex PCR. The data contain 200,000 or so clones, 80% to 85% of them singletons. The CDR3 runs to 17 residues. V lost 3 bases to trimming and J lost 3 bases, with 15 bases between them. Germline V gene lookup returns CDR1 SGHVS and CDR2 FNYEAQ. Whole-study findings and limits: About 87% or about 30% of the time was how often most TCR beta V segments were productive, according to an earlier analysis. Reportedly, HLA-A and HLA-B alleles of most subjects were accurately predicted from TCR beta.

This receptor was identified in a woman between 18 and 30 years old in good health and CMV-seropositive. The chain combines TRBV7-6 with TRBJ2-6; no clear D gene. The sequencing sample was made of PBMCs. The CDR3 spells CASSFSRSPYGANVLTF. The CDR3 nucleotides read TGTGCCAGCAGCTTTTCGCGATCCCCCTATGGGGCCAACGTCCTGACTTTC.